This note documents a single T cell receptor (beta chain) sequence. As yet, its antigen is unknown. Use of 60 Vbeta and 13 Jbeta primers characterized the PCR. Assay: immunoSEQ multiplex PCR; the TCRdb copy retains only in-frame clones and omits some. The sample lists 150,000 to 200,000 clones, approximately 70% occurring once. The germline V gene has CDR1 SGHTS and CDR2 YDEGEE. The CDR3 has 17 residues. V trimming: 2 bases; J trimming: 0 bases; junction bases outside the gene matches: 9. The data were taken from a study of cytomegalovirus exposure and HLA in healthy donors. General observations from the study: TCR beta V- and J-gene trimming was later associated with a missense DCLRE1C variant. Apart from CMV serostatus, no immune exposure information was available. Within an earlier analysis, most TCR beta V segments proved productive either about 90% or about 30% of the time.

This TCR was sampled from a middle-aged woman in good health and CMV-seropositive. Sequencing was carried out using PBMCs. The gene calls are TRBV5-8 and TRBJ1-1; 8 bases match TRBD1. The CDR3 bases are TGTGCCAGCAGCTTCGAGCAGGGGACAGGTCTGAACACTGAAGCTTTCTTT. Translation gives CASSFEQGTGLNTEAFF.